One and the same sample provided the 22 T cell receptor beta chains below, sequenced in a study of T cell repertoires in cytomegalovirus infection. MiXCR, run by TCRdb on the reads, gives a single entry per CDR3 protein. The sample yields approximately 300,000 distinct CDR3 sequences, 25% to 35% seen once. Their antigen targets remain unknown. The input for sequencing was cultured PBMCs, taken from culture after CMV antigen stimulation. These receptor sequences come from a human donor in good health (CMV status not recorded). Some clones in this sample may be carry-over from other donors' samples.

The CDR3 sequence: CASNLRGTVAEKLFF. The CDR3 bases are TGTGCCAGCAACCTCCGCGGGACAGTAGCTGAAAAACTGTTTTTT. This chain links TRBV2 with TRBJ1-4; 7 bases match TRBD1. Germline CDR1 is SNHLY and CDR2 is FYNNEI. This CDR3 is built from 15 residues. V lost 7 bases, J lost 7 bases, and 12 bases stayed unmatched.

The rearrangement uses TRBV27 and TRBJ2-3; D remains ambiguous. V dropped 2 bases and J dropped 14 bases, with 17 bases sitting between them. Germline-derived CDR1 and CDR2 are MNHEY and SMNVEV (reference sequence). The CDR3 extends over 13 amino acids. CDR3 bases: TGTGCCAGCAGTTTAAGGTCTTCGGTCCCCGGGTATTTT. This encodes CASSLRSSVPGYF.

Remarks on this clonotype: An end of the junction differs from the germline gene, which may be a read error. The chain has TRBV12-3 or TRBV12-4 and TRBJ1-1; TRBD1 might be the D (6 bases). The CDR3 runs 14 residues. The CDR3 loop reads CARSFRRGGTEAFF. DNA of the CDR3: TGTGCCCGCAGTTTTCGAAGGGGGGGGACTGAAGCTTTCTTT.

The chain employs TRBV5-6 and TRBJ2-7; D may correspond to TRBD1 or TRBD2 (5 bases each). Trimming left V 3 bases short and J 8 bases short, with 15 bases between. Germline lookup yields CDR1 SGHDT and CDR2 YYEEEE. The CDR3 consists of 13 residues. CDR3 sequence (DNA): TGTGCCAGCAGCTCCTGGGACGGGCTAAAGCAGTACTTC. Residues: CASSSWDGLKQYF.

This clonotype was observed a few times. V gene TRBV6-1 combines with J gene TRBJ2-1, with 7 bases matching TRBD2. Germline lookup yields CDR1 MNHNS and CDR2 SASEGT. This CDR3 spans 18 amino acids. V lost 4 bases and J lost 6; bases outside the gene matches: 18. The CDR3 region is CASSGPRLAIEGRNEQFF. CDR3 nucleotide sequence: TGTGCCAGCAGTGGGCCGAGACTAGCCATAGAGGGGCGCAATGAGCAGTTCTTC.

This clonotype has only a few counts. This chain links TRBV6-6 with TRBJ1-4, with 12 bases lining up with TRBD1. Germline V gene sequence: CDR1 MNHNY, CDR2 SVGAGI (reference sequence). There are 17 residues in the CDR3. V gave up 0 bases and J gave up 8 bases; unmatched junction bases: 7. CDR3: CASSYSSGDRGQEKLFF. The CDR3 nucleotides read TGTGCCAGCAGTTACTCGAGTGGGGACAGGGGGCAAGAAAAACTGTTTTTT.

This chain joins TRBV29-1 and TRBJ1-1; D is unclear. This CDR3 has 12 residues. Between the trimmed V and J ends, which lost 3 bases and 5 bases, there was a span of 10 bases. CDR1 and CDR2 (germline): SQVTM, ANQGSEA. As DNA, the CDR3 is TGCAGCGTTGACCCGGGTGGAACTGAAGCTTTCTTT. It specifies CSVDPGGTEAFF.

This clonotype was counted a few times. The gene calls are TRBV19 and TRBJ1-1; D unresolved. V gave up 5 bases and J gave up 6 bases, with 16 bases separating them. CDR1 LNHDA and CDR2 SQIVND come from the germline V gene (reference sequence). The CDR3 has 14 amino acids. CDR3 DNA: TGTGCCAGTAGTTACAGCTGGGTAAGGGCTGAAGCTTTCTTT. It codes for CASSYSWVRAEAFF.

The chain joins TRBV2 to TRBJ1-2; 9 bases line up with TRBD1. The V gene end was trimmed by 5 bases and the J gene end by 2 bases; junction bases not matched to a gene: 6. This CDR3 comprises 15 residues. Germline assignment: CDR1 SNHLY and CDR2 FYNNEI. This chain's CDR3 is CASSQGQGLNYGYTF. The CDR3 DNA reads as TGTGCCAGCAGTCAGGGACAGGGTTTAAACTATGGCTACACCTTC.

The V gene is TRBV12-3 or TRBV12-4, the J gene TRBJ2-1, with 13 bases lining up with TRBD2. This CDR3 has 15 residues. Unmatched junction bases numbered 7, after V lost 4 bases and J lost 10 bases. CDR3 amino acids: CASSSPTSGRSEQFF. CDR3 coding DNA: TGTGCCAGCAGTTCACCGACTAGCGGGAGGTCAGAGCAGTTCTTC.

This clonotype was seen a handful of times. The chain joins TRBV11-2 to TRBJ1-5; 12 positions match TRBD1. Trimming cost V 1 base and J 8 bases; bases outside gene matches: 6. Germline CDR1 SGHAT, CDR2 FQNNGV. The CDR3 extends over 16 amino acids. The DNA of the CDR3 is TGTGCCAGCAGCTTAGGGGGGACAGGGGGCGAGAAGCCCCAGCATTTT. It yields the protein CASSLGGTGGEKPQHF.

This clonotype was observed a few times. The genes are TRBV7-9 and TRBJ1-6; D gene ambiguous. There are 14 residues in the CDR3. V lost 3 bases, J lost 5 bases, and 8 bases lay in between. Looked up from germline, CDR1 is SEHNR and CDR2 is FQNEAQ (reference sequence). CDR3 residues: CASSFGGNNSPLHF. DNA of the CDR3: TGTGCCAGCAGCTTCGGAGGAAATAATTCACCCCTCCACTTT.

A few counts support this clonotype. The chain couples TRBV9 to TRBJ1-2; D is ambiguous. Trimming stripped 0 bases from V and 0 bases from J, with 9 bases between. This CDR3 contains 15 residues. Germline V CDR1 and CDR2: SGDLS, YYNGEE. CDR3 sequence reads: CASSVEHGANYGYTF. In DNA form, the CDR3 reads TGTGCCAGCAGCGTAGAACACGGAGCTAACTATGGCTACACCTTC.

The rearrangement joins TRBV19 to TRBJ1-4; 7 bases align to TRBD1. Per germline, CDR1 LNHDA and CDR2 SQIVND (reference sequence). J lost 8 bases, V lost 5 bases, and 11 bases had no gene match. This CDR3 contains 15 residues. This CDR3 reads CASSPRTGGREKLFF. The CDR3 nucleotides are TGTGCCAGTAGTCCCCGGACAGGAGGAAGGGAAAAACTGTTTTTT.

This clonotype appeared a few times. This chain uses TRBV7-3 with TRBJ1-2; D gene uncertain. This CDR3 is 13 amino acids long. V lost 2 bases, J lost 7 bases, and 11 bases lay in between. Looked up from germline, CDR1 is SGHTA and CDR2 is FQGTGA. CDR3 DNA: TGTGCCAGCAGCTTATCACGGCAGGCTGGCTACACCTTC. Encoded protein: CASSLSRQAGYTF.

This clonotype was observed once. The chain employs TRBV11-2 and TRBJ2-7, with D tentatively TRBD1 (6 bases). The length of the CDR3 is 14 residues. Germline values: CDR1 SGHAT, CDR2 FQNNGV. V was shortened by 1 base and J by 6 bases, with 13 bases between the two germline ends. CDR3 bases: TGTGCCAGCAGCTTAGGAGGGACATGGCTCGAGCAGTACTTC. Protein product: CASSLGGTWLEQYF.

The rearrangement joins TRBV6-1 to TRBJ1-4; D is uncertain. Germline-derived CDR1 and CDR2 are MNHNS and SASEGT. This CDR3 is 16 amino acids long. Trimming took 6 bases from V and 0 from J, leaving 14 bases between them. This chain's CDR3 is CASSVRTAATNEKLFF. CDR3 DNA sequence: TGTGCCAGCAGCGTCCGGACGGCTGCAACTAATGAAAAACTGTTTTTT.

This clonotype has a handful of counts. This chain uses TRBV24-1 with TRBJ2-3; possible D gene TRBD2, 6 bases. This CDR3 has 16 amino acids. Trimming shortened V by 1 base and J by 8 bases, and 18 bases separated the two germline ends. From germline, CDR1 is KGHDR and CDR2 SFDVKD. DNA for the CDR3: TGTGCCACCAGTGATTTCCGCTCCGGGACCGGGGGTACGCAGTATTTT. Translating it yields CATSDFRSGTGGTQYF.

This sequence joins TRBV7-9 and TRBJ2-5, with D hard to call. Trimming shortened V by 3 bases and J by 2 bases, and 19 bases separated the two germline ends. The CDR3 contains 17 residues. Germline V CDR1 and CDR2: SEHNR, FQNEAQ (reference sequence). The CDR3 coding sequence is TGTGCCAGCAGCTTGAGTTGGCAGAGACAACAACAAGAGACCCAGTACTTC. Residues: CASSLSWQRQQQETQYF.

The J gene is TRBJ1-2, the V gene TRBV27; 7 positions agree with TRBD1. J lost 4 bases, V lost 0 bases, and 2 bases had no gene match. CDR1 MNHEY and CDR2 SMNVEV come from the germline V gene (reference sequence). CDR3 size: 14 residues. CDR3 sequence (DNA): TGTGCCAGCAGTTTATCGTGGGACAGCTATGGCTACACCTTC. This translates into CASSLSWDSYGYTF.

V gene TRBV10-3 combines with J gene TRBJ1-5, with 9 bases matching TRBD1. Looked up from germline, CDR1 is ENHRY and CDR2 is SYGVKD. V lost 0 bases to trimming and J lost 3 bases; unmatched junction nucleotides: 3. CDR3 length equals 16 residues. The CDR3 loop reads CAISESRDRDNQPQHF. The CDR3 nucleotides read TGTGCCATCAGTGAGTCCCGGGACAGGGACAATCAGCCCCAGCATTTT.

This chain uses TRBV12-3 or TRBV12-4 with TRBJ1-4; D is undetermined. The CDR3 extends over 11 amino acids. The germline V and J ends were trimmed by 5 bases and 5 bases, with 3 bases remaining between them. The CDR3 nucleotides are TGTGCCAGCAGTGTAAATGAAAAACTGTTTTTT. Amino acid sequence: CASSVNEKLFF.